This T cell receptor (beta chain) was captured by sequencing in a study of T cells in tuberculosis. Study-level background: Sequenced TCRs come from CD1B-GMM tetramer-binding T cells.

The CDR3 sequence is 12 residues long. The ends were cut back, 3 bases at V and 7 bases at J, with 9 bases in the middle. From germline, CDR1 is SQVTM and CDR2 ANQGSEA. Repertoires were generated with immunoSEQ multiplex PCR, while TCRdb's copy carries only in-frame clones and drops some. The table records 20,000 to 25,000 clones, about 92% of them present only once. The receptor's source is a donor between 10 and 29 years old with latent tuberculosis or without tuberculosis infection. Some clones in this sample may be carry-over from other donors' samples. The rearrangement links TRBV29-1 to TRBJ1-4; D gene ambiguous. The sequenced sample consisted of PBMCs. CDR3 DNA: TGCAGCGTTGAGGGCTACAGTGAAAAACTGTTTTTT. Encoded protein: CSVEGYSEKLFF.